This T cell receptor (beta chain) came from a study of CD8+ T cells in alopecia areata (dated by TCRdb to the late 2010s). General notes on the study: Treated patients were enrolled in an open-label pilot trial of oral tofacitinib, 5 to 10 mg twice daily, for moderate-to-severe alopecia areata. Tofacitinib was given for 6 to 18 months, followed by 6 months of follow-up off drug to assess delayed response and recurrence. For the treated patients, the SALT score, which quantifies what percentage of scalp surface area is affected, served as the measure of disease severity. In both human patients and the C3H/HeJ mouse model, the study applied high-throughput TCRbeta sequencing to look at T cell clonal expansion in alopecia areata. On the human side, TCRbeta sequencing was run on scalp tissue and on sorted CD4+ and CD8+ peripheral blood T cells from healthy controls and from alopecia areata patients with either patchy or totalis/universalis disease. Biopsies were taken from tofacitinib-treated patients at baseline and at 4 and 24 weeks of treatment, and a later scalp biopsy was taken in several of the tofacitinib-treated patients. Clonality in the scalp was compared among normal scalp (n=4), patchy alopecia areata scalp (n=8), and alopecia totalis/universalis scalp (n=8). RNA was extracted with the PAXgene miRNA kit for fixed scalp, the miRNeasy kit for PBMCs, and the RNeasy kit for mouse skin. TCRbeta CDR3 regions were amplified by immunoSEQ multiplex PCR using 35 Vbeta forward and 13 Jbeta reverse primers.

This clone is termed medium-sized (0.01 to 0.1%). Its antigen has not been determined. No base quality information exists; no much larger clone differs at one position. The time point label here, explained by the study, means: roughly 27 days on oral tofacitinib. The sample's treatment or condition label is to be understood as: oral pan-JAK inhibitor, 5-10 mg twice daily. Lesional scalp punch biopsies and peripheral blood were obtained from alopecia areata patients. PBMCs were isolated by density centrifugation and stained for CD3, CD4 and CD8, after which CD4+ and CD8+ T cells were sorted on a FACSAria. In the germline V gene, CDR1 corresponds to SGHTA and CDR2 to FQGNSA. The CDR3 spans 14 residues, from the cysteine through the phenylalanine. The only DNA kept is the CDR3, 42 bases in frame from the first base. The V and J ends are trimmed by 1 base and 6 bases, leaving 10 bases between them. Library generation was performed with the immunoSEQ multiplex PCR assay. RNA was extracted from all samples and reverse transcribed into cDNA, which served as template for TCR sequencing. First-strand cDNA was synthesized with SuperScript III using a 2:1 mix of oligo-dT and random hexamers. Amplification bias was assessed with a synthetic immune receptor repertoire, and residual bias was removed computationally. In the paper's pipeline: Raw reads were preprocessed to remove errors, and CDR3 was defined according to IMGT conventions as the region from the conserved cysteine to phenylalanine. Clonality was computed as 1 minus the Shannon entropy, with the entropy normalized by log2 of the number of productive unique TCRs. Whether each scalp clone was CD4 or CD8 was inferred by checking scalp TCRbeta sequences against the CD4 and CD8 repertoires from sorted blood. TCRdb's version of the immuneACCESS table is confined to in-frame rearrangements and falls short of the full clone set. An unresolved V gene accounts for under half of the shortfall where checked; the remainder is of unknown origin. V, J and clone size derive from that table, while D and trimming were established from the DNA sequence. This sample comprises about 150,000 clones, 45% to 65% of them detected only once. The ten largest clonotypes hold approximately 15% of the sample.

Study-wide findings and limitations: Higher clonality and more expanded CD8+ clones were observed in lesional scalp than in normal scalp, particularly in alopecia totalis/universalis, a finding suggestive of antigenic drive. The treated cohort was small, with a single nonresponder, so links between baseline CD8+ expansion and response need larger studies. During tofacitinib treatment, many expanded lesional clones remained in scalp and blood, and this persistence may partly explain relapse after treatment is stopped. Resident alphabeta T cells in normal human skin are also sequenced, complicating scalp TCR repertoire analysis, unlike mouse skin dominated by gammadelta T cells. Shared TCR sequences between patients were less evident than in mice, which may be partly attributable to HLA diversity in the patient population. Tofacitinib significantly decreased scalp clonality and the number of expanded CD8+ clones among the top 100 scalp clones.

Source: CD8+ T cells sorted from blood, taken at week 4, from a patient treated with tofacitinib. This sequence uses TRBV7-2 and TRBJ1-5; tentative D gene TRBD1, with 5 bases matching. The clonotype originates from a human donor with alopecia areata. The CDR3 in this case is CASSLVQVGQPQHF. The nucleotide sequence reads TGTGCCAGCAGCTTAGTACAGGTTGGTCAGCCCCAGCATTTT.